This T cell receptor beta chain was sequenced in a study of cytomegalovirus exposure and HLA in healthy donors. Study-level findings and limits: Cytomegalovirus status was reportedly diagnosed by the classifier with high specificity and sensitivity.

With respect to this clone: The antigen remains undetermined.

Germline V gene data show CDR1 as MNHEY and CDR2 as SVGAGI. The CDR3 loop spans 14 amino acids. V lost 5 bases and J lost 10, with 15 bases in between. The method was immunoSEQ multiplex PCR; TCRdb's version includes in-frame clones alone and lacks a portion of them. Found here are almost 75,000 clones, around four fifths of them singletons; the top ten hold about 3%. This clonotype was sampled from a young man in good health and CMV-seronegative. The chain combines TRBV6-5 with TRBJ1-6, with D maybe TRBD1 (6 bases). The sequenced sample was PBMCs. CDR3 in DNA: TGTGCCAGCAGTCTACGGGACATTCGGTCACCCCTCCACTTT. Amino acids: CASSLRDIRSPLHF.